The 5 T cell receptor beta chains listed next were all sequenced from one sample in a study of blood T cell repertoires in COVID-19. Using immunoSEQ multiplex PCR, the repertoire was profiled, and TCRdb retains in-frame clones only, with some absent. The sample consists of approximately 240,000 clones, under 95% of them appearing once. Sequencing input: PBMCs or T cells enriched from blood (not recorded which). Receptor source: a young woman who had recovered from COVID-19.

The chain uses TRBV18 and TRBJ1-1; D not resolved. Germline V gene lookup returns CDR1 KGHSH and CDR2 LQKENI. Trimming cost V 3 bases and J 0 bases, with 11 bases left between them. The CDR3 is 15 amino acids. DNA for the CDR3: TGTGCCAGCTCACCCGACATGTCCATGAACACTGAAGCTTTCTTT. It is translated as CASSPDMSMNTEAFF. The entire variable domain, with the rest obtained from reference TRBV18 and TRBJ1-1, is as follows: NAGVMQNPRHLVRRRGQEARLRCSPMKGHSHVYWYRQLPEEGLKFMVYLQKENIIDESGMPKERFSAEFPKEGPSILRIQQVVRGDSAAYFCASSPDMSMNTEAFFGQGTRLTVV.

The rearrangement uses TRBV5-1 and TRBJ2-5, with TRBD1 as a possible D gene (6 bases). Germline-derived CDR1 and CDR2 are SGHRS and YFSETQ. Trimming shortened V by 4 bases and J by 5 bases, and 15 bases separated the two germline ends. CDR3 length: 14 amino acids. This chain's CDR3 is CASSATGHGETQYF. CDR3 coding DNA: TGCGCCAGCAGCGCCACAGGGCATGGGGAGACCCAGTACTTC.

Here the CDR3 DNA reads TGTGCCAGCAGCCCGGCAGGGGGCGCGGAAGAGACCCAGTACTTC. Amino acid sequence: CASSPAGGAEETQYF. The chain uses TRBV3-1 (or the pseudogene TRBV3-2) and TRBJ2-5, with 8 bases matching TRBD1. There are 15 residues in the CDR3. V lost 4 bases, J lost 3 bases, and 7 bases stayed unmatched. The germline CDR1 and CDR2 sequences are LGHDT and YNNKEL (reference sequence).

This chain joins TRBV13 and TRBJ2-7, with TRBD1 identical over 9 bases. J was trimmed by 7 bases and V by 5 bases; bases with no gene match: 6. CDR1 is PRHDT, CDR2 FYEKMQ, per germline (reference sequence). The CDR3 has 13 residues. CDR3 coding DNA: TGTGCCAGCAGCGCCACAGGGGGCAGGGAGCAGTACTTC. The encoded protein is CASSATGGREQYF. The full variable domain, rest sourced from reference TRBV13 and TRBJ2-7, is AAGVIQSPRHLIKEKRETATLKCYPIPRHDTVYWYQQGPGQDPQFLISFYEKMQSDKGSIPDRFSAQQFSDYHSELNMSSLELGDSALYFCASSATGGREQYFGPGTRLTVT.

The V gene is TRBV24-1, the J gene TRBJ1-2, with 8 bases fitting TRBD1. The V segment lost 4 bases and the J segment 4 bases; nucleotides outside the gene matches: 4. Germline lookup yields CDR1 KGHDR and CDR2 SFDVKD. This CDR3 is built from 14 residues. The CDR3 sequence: CATSDPRGPYGYTF. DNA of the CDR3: TGTGCCACCAGTGACCCCAGGGGGCCCTATGGCTACACCTTC.